Listed below are T cell receptor beta chains from one sample, sequenced in a study of blood T cells in healthy people across ages. TCRdb recomputed calls from the 5' RACE reads with MiXCR, one row per CDR3 protein. The sample lists about 1.1 million distinct CDR3 sequences, around two fifths seen once, with under 15% in the top ten. The sequenced sample was blood. All receptors come from a young man in good health. The CDR3 runs from the conserved cysteine through the conserved F or W. D genes are given only for firm matches. Rows may omit the clone size; those that give it use once, few, many or a size class.

V gene: TRBV20-1; clone size: many; D gene: .; J gene: TRBJ1-2; CDR3 protein: CSAIGQGVSYGYTF; CDR3 DNA: TGCAGTGCTATCGGGCAGGGCGTATCCTATGGCTACACCTTC
V gene: TRBV6-1; clone size: few; D gene: .; J gene: TRBJ2-7; CDR3 protein: CASSDRRTIANEQYF; CDR3 DNA: TGTGCCAGCAGTGATCGCCGCACAATTGCGAACGAGCAGTACTTC
V gene: TRBV27; clone size: few; D gene: .; J gene: TRBJ2-3; CDR3 protein: CASSGRDRQGADTQYF; CDR3 DNA: TGTGCCAGCAGTGGCCGGGACCGCCAAGGCGCAGATACGCAGTATTTT
V gene: TRBV14; clone size: many; D gene: .; J gene: TRBJ1-2; CDR3 protein: CASSQAGNYGYTF; CDR3 DNA: TGTGCCAGCAGCCAAGCGGGAAACTATGGCTACACCTTC
V gene: TRBV29-1; clone size: many; D gene: .; J gene: TRBJ2-1; CDR3 protein: CSGGNNEQFF; CDR3 DNA: TGCAGCGGGGGAAACAATGAGCAGTTCTTC
V gene: TRBV6-5; clone size: few; D gene: .; J gene: TRBJ2-6; CDR3 protein: CASRSKSGANVLTF; CDR3 DNA: TGTGCCAGCAGATCAAAGTCTGGGGCCAACGTCCTGACTTTC
V gene: TRBV20-1; clone size: .; D gene: TRBD2; J gene: TRBJ2-3; CDR3 protein: CSANLGLAGGGTQYF; CDR3 DNA: TGCAGTGCTAATTTGGGACTAGCGGGGGGAGGTACGCAGTATTTT
V gene: TRBV5-1; clone size: .; D gene: TRBD2; J gene: TRBJ2-3; CDR3 protein: CASSLWASGTDTQYF; CDR3 DNA: TGCGCCAGCAGCTTGTGGGCTAGCGGGACAGATACGCAGTATTTT
V gene: TRBV4-3; clone size: .; D gene: .; J gene: TRBJ2-7; CDR3 protein: CASSRTWDYEQYF; CDR3 DNA: TGCGCCAGCAGCCGAACCTGGGACTACGAGCAGTACTTC
V gene: TRBV27; clone size: .; D gene: .; J gene: TRBJ1-2; CDR3 protein: CASSPSAGGSQGYTF; CDR3 DNA: TGTGCCAGCAGTCCCTCCGCGGGGGGCTCTCAGGGCTACACCTTC
V gene: TRBV20-1; clone size: .; D gene: .; J gene: TRBJ1-1; CDR3 protein: CSARGVGQNTEAFF; CDR3 DNA: TGCAGTGCTAGAGGCGTAGGGCAGAACACTGAAGCTTTCTTT
V gene: TRBV14; clone size: few; D gene: .; J gene: TRBJ1-2; CDR3 protein: CASSQGSAQTYGYTF; CDR3 DNA: TGTGCCAGCAGCCAAGGGTCAGCACAGACCTATGGCTACACCTTC
V gene: TRBV6-5; clone size: .; D gene: TRBD2; J gene: TRBJ2-3; CDR3 protein: CATDRLAGGTDTQYF; CDR3 DNA: TGTGCCACTGACAGACTAGCGGGGGGAACAGATACGCAGTATTTT
V gene: TRBV3-1; clone size: many; D gene: .; J gene: TRBJ1-2; CDR3 protein: CASSPPSSANYGYTF; CDR3 DNA: TGTGCCAGCAGCCCGCCCTCGTCCGCTAACTATGGCTACACCTTC
V gene: TRBV9; clone size: .; D gene: TRBD2; J gene: TRBJ2-1; CDR3 protein: CASSRWRGDSYNEQFF; CDR3 DNA: TGTGCCAGCTCTCGATGGCGGGGGGACTCATACAATGAGCAGTTCTTC
V gene: TRBV20-1; clone size: .; D gene: TRBD1; J gene: TRBJ2-3; CDR3 protein: CSARGGTGTDTQYF; CDR3 DNA: TGCAGTGCTAGAGGTGGGACAGGGACAGATACGCAGTATTTT
V gene: TRBV4-1; clone size: few; D gene: .; J gene: TRBJ2-2; CDR3 protein: CASSQVGGRELFF; CDR3 DNA: TGCGCCAGCAGCCAAGTTGGGGGGAGGGAGCTGTTTTTT